This T cell receptor (beta chain) was profiled in a study of OX40 agonist ivuxolimab in advanced cancers. Whole-study context: Checkpoint inhibitors had been given previously to under 50% of patients.

V was cut by 5 bases and J by 0 bases, with 11 bases left in between. This CDR3 is 15 amino acids long. The germline V gene encodes CDR1 SGHAT and CDR2 FQNNGV. TCRdb's copy holds only in-frame clones and misses some; the assay was immunoSEQ multiplex PCR. The table shows around 140,000 clones, with about 92% occurring only once. The rearrangement joins TRBV11-2 to TRBJ2-1; a weak D match, TRBD2 (6 bases). The source is an adult with an advanced solid tumor such as melanoma, head and neck, liver or kidney cancer. The material was CD4+ or CD8+ T cells sorted from blood, obtained in a trial of the OX40 agonist ivuxolimab. This CDR3 is CASSRRGNSYNEQFF. In DNA, the CDR3 is TGTGCCAGCAGCCGCCGGGGGAACTCCTACAATGAGCAGTTCTTC.